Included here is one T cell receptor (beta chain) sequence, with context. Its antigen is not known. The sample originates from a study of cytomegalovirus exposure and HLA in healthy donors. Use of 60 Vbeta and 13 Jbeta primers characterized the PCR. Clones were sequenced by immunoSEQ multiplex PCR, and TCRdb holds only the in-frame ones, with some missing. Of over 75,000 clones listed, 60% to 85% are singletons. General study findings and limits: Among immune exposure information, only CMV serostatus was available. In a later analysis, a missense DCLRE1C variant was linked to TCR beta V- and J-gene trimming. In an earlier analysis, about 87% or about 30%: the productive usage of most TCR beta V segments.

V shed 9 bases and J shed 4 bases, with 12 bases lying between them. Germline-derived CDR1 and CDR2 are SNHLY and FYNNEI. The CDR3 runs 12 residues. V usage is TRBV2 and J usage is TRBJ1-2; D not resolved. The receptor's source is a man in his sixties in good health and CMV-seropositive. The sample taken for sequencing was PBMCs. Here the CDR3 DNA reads TGTGCCAGTACTACCAGCATCTATGGCTACACCTTC. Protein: CASTTSIYGYTF.